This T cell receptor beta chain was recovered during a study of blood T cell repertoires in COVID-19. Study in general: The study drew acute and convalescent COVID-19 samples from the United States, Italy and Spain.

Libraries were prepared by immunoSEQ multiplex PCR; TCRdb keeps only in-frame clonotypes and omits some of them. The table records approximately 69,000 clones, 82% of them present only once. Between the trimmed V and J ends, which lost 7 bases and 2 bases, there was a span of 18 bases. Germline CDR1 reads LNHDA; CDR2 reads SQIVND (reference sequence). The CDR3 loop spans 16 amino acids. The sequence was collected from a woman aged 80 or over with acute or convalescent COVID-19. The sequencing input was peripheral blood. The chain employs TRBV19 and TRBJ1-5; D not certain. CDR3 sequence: CASNTNLPYGNQPQHF. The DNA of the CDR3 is TGTGCCAGTAACACGAATCTTCCATATGGCAATCAGCCCCAGCATTTT.